The rows below give T cell receptor beta chains drawn from one sample of a study of CXCR3-negative and CXCR3-positive naive CD8 T cells. With the 5' RACE reads reprocessed, TCRdb shows one record per CDR3 protein and no DNA. This sample's table has 140,000 to 150,000 distinct CDR3 sequences. The sample taken for sequencing was naive CXCR3+ CD8+ T cells from blood. Receptors originate from a human donor in good health. Some clones in this sample may be carry-over from other donors' samples. Each CDR3 is given with its conserved first and last residue.

>TRBJ2-1|TRBV5-6|13
CASSLFSYNEQFF
>TRBJ2-7|TRBV7-2|13
CASPRVPVHEQYF
>TRBJ2-7|TRBV7-3|15
CASNPSGREMPEQYF
>TRBJ1-1|TRBV18|14
CASSFFSDMGEAFF
>TRBJ1-2|TRBV12-3/TRBV12-4|14
CASSSTDNNYGYTF
>TRBJ2-2|TRBV29-1|13
CSAGTENTGELFF
>TRBJ2-1|TRBV20-1|15
CSAPGLAGPGSEQFF
>TRBJ2-7|TRBV7-9|12
CASSRLGDEQYF
>TRBJ1-1|TRBV6-5|14
CASSYTGEGTEAFF
>TRBJ2-2|TRBV7-6|14
CASRGLAETGELFF
>TRBJ2-1|TRBV28|12
CASSGAVEEQFF
>TRBJ1-1|TRBV9|15
CASSGRDGENTEAFF
>TRBJ2-7|TRBV6-5|17
CASSYGWRGGFSYEQYF
>TRBJ2-3|TRBV5-1|18
CASSFLPRRGRQSDTQYF
>TRBJ2-7|TRBV5-6|13
CASTPGGGDEQYF
>TRBJ2-5|TRBV11-3|15
CASSLSGGALETQYF
>TRBJ2-7|TRBV28|14
CASSSLEFPYEQYF
>TRBJ2-3|TRBV11-3|18
CASSLDARLAGTLDTQYF
>TRBJ2-7|TRBV29-1|13
CSAYTSRGLEQYF
>TRBJ1-1|TRBV28|14
CASSYRTVNTEAFF
>TRBJ2-7|TRBV7-9|15
CASSLGGGGPYEQYF
>TRBJ2-5|TRBV13|14
CASSYLTDQETQYF
>TRBJ2-5|TRBV28|15
CASSSPGSGVETQYF
>TRBJ1-2|TRBV7-3|16
CASSSRATGPNYGYTF
>TRBJ2-1|TRBV3-1|17
CASSQQDRGFFGNEQFF
>TRBJ2-7|TRBV6-5|12
CASSSNMFEQYF
>TRBJ1-1|TRBV6-5|13
CASSYSGWTEAFF
>TRBJ1-2|TRBV4-1|13
CASSQYSGTGYTF
>TRBJ2-7|TRBV18|14
CASSPPGGPYEQYF
>TRBJ2-1|TRBV6-5|15
CASSYSTSGMGEQFF
>TRBJ2-7|TRBV3-1|16
CASSQPTSGGSYEQYF
>TRBJ2-1|TRBV29-1|13
CSAHDGEYNEQFF